This T cell receptor beta chain came from a study of technical replicates of blood from several donors. The assay was immunoSEQ multiplex PCR, and TCRdb's table has in-frame clones only and misses some. The table includes 64,000 or so clones, approximately 83% detected once. The sequence came from a human donor in good health. Some clones in this sample may be carry-over from other donors' samples. Sequenced material: PBMCs.

The CDR3, as DNA: TGTGCCAGCAGCCTAAACAGGGGGCGTTCACCCCTCCACTTT. Translated, it gives CASSLNRGRSPLHF. The gene calls are TRBV6-5 and TRBJ1-6; 9 bases line up with TRBD1. J lost 9 bases, V lost 6 bases, and 6 bases had no gene match. Germline V gives CDR1 MNHEY, CDR2 SVGAGI. This CDR3 has 14 residues.